Listed below are T cell receptor beta chains from one sample, sequenced in a study of cytomegalovirus exposure and HLA in healthy donors. Produced via immunoSEQ multiplex PCR; TCRdb's table is partial and in-frame only. In the table there are 200,000 to 250,000 clones, 75% to 90% of which are singletons. The sample taken for sequencing was PBMCs. These receptors were taken from a woman aged 30 to 39 in good health and CMV-seropositive. Both conserved end residues are part of each CDR3. Each record gives: D gene, J gene, clone size, CDR3 length, V gene, CDR3 DNA, CDR3 protein. D genes are given only for firm matches. Size tells how often a clone was seen (once, few, many) or the class of an expanded clone, and some rows leave it out.

-	TRBJ1-5	few	13	TRBV28	TGTGCCAGCATGGCAGGGTATGCTCAGCCCCAGCATTTT	CASMAGYAQPQHF
TRBD1	TRBJ1-3	-	15	TRBV6-5	TGTGCCAGCAGTTACGGGACAGGGCTTGGAAACACCATATATTTT	CASSYGTGLGNTIYF
TRBD2	TRBJ2-6	-	17	TRBV27	TGTGCCAGCGGGGACTATGGAGGGGTTACTGGGGCCAACGTCCTGACTTTC	CASGDYGGVTGANVLTF
-	TRBJ1-3	few	11	TRBV30	TGTGCCTGGACCTCTGGAAACACCATATATTTT	CAWTSGNTIYF
-	TRBJ1-2	-	12	TRBV30	TGTGCCTGGAGCTTGAAAACAGGGGGCTACACCTTC	CAWSLKTGGYTF
-	TRBJ2-3	-	15	TRBV13	TGTGCCAGCAGCGTACAAAGGGCCAGCACAGATACGCAGTATTTT	CASSVQRASTDTQYF
-	TRBJ1-3	once	15	TRBV7-2	TGTGCCAGCAGCTCCCGGGGGGCCTCTGGAAACACCATATATTTT	CASSSRGASGNTIYF
-	TRBJ1-2	-	13	TRBV4-1	TGCGCCAGCAGCCAAGAGAGCCCGAGAGGCTACACCTTC	CASSQESPRGYTF
-	TRBJ1-1	-	13	TRBV6-5	TGTGCCAGCACCCCAGGGGCGAACACTGAAGCTTTCTTT	CASTPGANTEAFF
-	TRBJ2-2	-	14	TRBV5-1	TGCGCCAGCAGGCCGGGACCCAACACCGGGGAGCTGTTTTTT	CASRPGPNTGELFF
-	TRBJ1-4	once	14	TRBV7-2	TGTGCCAGCAGCGTGACAGCAACTAATGAAAAACTGTTTTTT	CASSVTATNEKLFF